This TCR beta chain emerged from a study of vaccination and CD4 T cells after COVID-19. Background on the study: Blood was drawn a median around 73 days post second dose, range 14 to 241.

On this clonotype itself: The antigen is undetermined.

Cultured CD4+ T cell DNA underwent sequencing with the Oncomine TCR Beta short-read assay. From the PCR reads, TCRdb called clonotypes with MiXCR, one entry per CDR3 protein. The data contain 15,000 or so distinct CDR3 sequences, about half of them seen just once; the ten biggest clones take up about 24%. Regarding treatment: approximately 9-day PBMC culture with coronavirus spike peptide pools or control peptides (ViraFEST assay). V lost 4 bases, J lost 1 base, and 7 bases stayed unmatched. CDR3 length: 16 residues. Germline CDR1 is MNHNY and CDR2 is SVGAGI (reference sequence). This receptor was taken from a human donor with COVID-19. This sample comprised cultured CD4+ T cells from blood, obtained after SARS-CoV-2 vaccination. This chain connects TRBV6-6 to TRBJ2-3; the match to TRBD2 covers 8 bases. The CDR3 protein is CASSSLAGPRTDTQYF. Here the CDR3 DNA reads TGTGCCAGCAGTTCGTTAGCGGGGCCCCGCACAGATACGCAGTATTTT.